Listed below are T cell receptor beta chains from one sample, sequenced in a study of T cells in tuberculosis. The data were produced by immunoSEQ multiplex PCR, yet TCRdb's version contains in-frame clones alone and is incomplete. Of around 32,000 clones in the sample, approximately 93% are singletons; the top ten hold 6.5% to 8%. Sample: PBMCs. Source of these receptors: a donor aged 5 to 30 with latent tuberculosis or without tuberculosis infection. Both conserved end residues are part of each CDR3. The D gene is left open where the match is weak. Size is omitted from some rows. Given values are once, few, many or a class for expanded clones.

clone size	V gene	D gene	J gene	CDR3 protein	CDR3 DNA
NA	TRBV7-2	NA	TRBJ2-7	CASARAGNEQYF	TGTGCCAGCGCCCGGGCGGGGAACGAGCAGTACTTC
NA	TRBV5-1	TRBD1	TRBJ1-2	CASSGGPGGHGYTF	TGCGCCAGCAGCGGGGGACCAGGGGGCCATGGCTACACCTTC
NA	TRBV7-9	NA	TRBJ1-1	CASSPPLGTEAFF	TGTGCCAGCAGCCCTCCCCTAGGCACTGAAGCTTTCTTT
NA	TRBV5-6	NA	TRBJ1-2	CASSLGRVIGYTF	TGTGCCAGCAGCTTAGGGAGAGTGATCGGCTACACCTTC
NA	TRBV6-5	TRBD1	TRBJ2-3	CASSRDRTRDTQYF	TGTGCCAGCAGTAGGGACAGAACCCGGGATACGCAGTATTTT
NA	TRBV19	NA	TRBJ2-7	CASSHSYEQYF	TGTGCCAGTAGTCACTCCTACGAGCAGTACTTC
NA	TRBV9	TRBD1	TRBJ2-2	CASSRDSYTGELFF	TGTGCCAGCAGCAGGGACAGCTACACCGGGGAGCTGTTTTTT
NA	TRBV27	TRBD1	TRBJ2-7	CASSFTGDLTYEQYF	TGTGCCAGCAGTTTTACAGGGGACCTAACCTACGAGCAGTACTTC
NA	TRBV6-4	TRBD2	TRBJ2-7	CASSHAGAYEQYF	TGTGCCAGCAGCCACGCGGGGGCCTACGAGCAGTACTTC
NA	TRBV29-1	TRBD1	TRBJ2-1	CSVEEDRANEQFF	TGCAGCGTTGAAGAAGACAGGGCCAATGAGCAGTTCTTC
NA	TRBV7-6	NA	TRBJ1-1	CASSPRLGANTEAFF	TGTGCCAGCAGCCCGCGCCTAGGGGCGAACACTGAAGCTTTCTTT
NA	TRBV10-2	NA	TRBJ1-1	CASSFTGPAEAFF	TGCGCCAGCAGCTTTACAGGACCTGCTGAAGCTTTCTTT
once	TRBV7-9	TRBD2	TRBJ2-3	CASSQGLAGVFGTQYF	TGTGCCAGCAGCCAGGGACTAGCGGGAGTTTTCGGTACGCAGTATTTT
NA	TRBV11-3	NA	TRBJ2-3	CASSPSVSGNTQYF	TGTGCCAGCAGCCCCTCGGTTTCGGGGAATACGCAGTATTTT
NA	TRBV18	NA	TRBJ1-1	CASSPGHLGMNTETFF	TGTGCCAGCTCACCGGGGCACCTCGGCATGAACACTGAAACTTTCTTT
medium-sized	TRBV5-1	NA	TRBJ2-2	CASRQAGNTGELFF	TGCGCCAGCCGACAGGCAGGGAACACCGGGGAGCTGTTTTTT
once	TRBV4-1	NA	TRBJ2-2	CASSRELAGELFF	TGCGCCAGCAGCCGGGAGTTGGCCGGGGAGCTGTTTTTT
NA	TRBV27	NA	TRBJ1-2	CASSLKGASYGYTF	TGTGCCAGCAGTTTAAAAGGGGCTTCCTATGGCTACACCTTC
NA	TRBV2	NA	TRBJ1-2	CASRPWTDRHYGYTF	TGTGCCAGCAGGCCTTGGACAGATCGGCACTATGGCTACACCTTC
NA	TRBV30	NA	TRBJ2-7	CAWSVGSGYEQYF	TGTGCCTGGAGTGTGGGATCAGGGTACGAGCAGTACTTC
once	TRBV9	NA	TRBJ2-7	CASSAAGGTSYEQYF	TGTGCCAGCAGCGCTGCAGGAGGGACTTCCTACGAGCAGTACTTC
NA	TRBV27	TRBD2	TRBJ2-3	CASSSAGGVTQYF	TGTGCCAGCAGTAGCGCGGGAGGGGTTACGCAGTATTTT
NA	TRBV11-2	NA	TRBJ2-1	CASSPRYNEQFF	TGTGCCAGCAGCCCCCGCTACAATGAGCAGTTCTTC